This TCR beta chain is drawn from a study of metastatic and nonmetastatic thyroid tumors. Study observations and caveats: As reported, TCR beta diversity in blood and tumor was significantly higher in malignant thyroid tumors than in benign nodules.

As handled by the study authors: Building a distant-metastasis classifier for papillary thyroid cancer drew on CDR3 differences across clinicopathological groups. Via MiXCR, TCRdb re-called the PCR reads. The V and J calls and clone size are TCRdb's, not the authors'. The sample yields roughly 90,000 clones, under 15% seen once. CDR1 and CDR2 from the germline V gene are SGHAT and FQNNGV. The CDR3 is 19 residues long. Details on this clone: The antigen is undetermined. Germline is not matched at one junction end, which may reflect a read error.

Among the patients, none had received any treatment before thyroid surgery. Sequenced material: blood. The receptor comes from a female donor with papillary thyroid cancer or a benign thyroid nodule (not recorded which). Some clones in this sample may be carry-over from other donors' samples. V usage is TRBV11-2 and J usage is TRBJ1-2, with a possible D match to TRBD1 (6 bases). CDR3 in amino acids: CASSLGTPEQGPRIYVYTF. The CDR3 DNA reads as TGTGCCAGCAGCTTAGGAACCCCCGAACAGGGTCCGAGGATCTATGTCTACACCTTC.